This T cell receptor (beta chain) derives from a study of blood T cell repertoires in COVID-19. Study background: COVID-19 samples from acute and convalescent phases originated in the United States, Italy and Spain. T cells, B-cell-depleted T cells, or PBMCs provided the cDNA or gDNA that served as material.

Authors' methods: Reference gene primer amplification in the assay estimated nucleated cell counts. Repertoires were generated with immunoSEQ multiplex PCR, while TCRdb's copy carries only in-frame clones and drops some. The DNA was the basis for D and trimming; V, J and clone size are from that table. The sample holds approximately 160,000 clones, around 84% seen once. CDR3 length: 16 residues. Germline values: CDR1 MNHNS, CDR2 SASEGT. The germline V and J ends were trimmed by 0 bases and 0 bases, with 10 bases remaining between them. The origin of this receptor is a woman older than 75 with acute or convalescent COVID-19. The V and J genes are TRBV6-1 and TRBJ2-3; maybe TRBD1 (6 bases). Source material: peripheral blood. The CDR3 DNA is TGTGCCAGCAGTGAAGCGCCTGGACAGAGCACAGATACGCAGTATTTT. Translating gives CASSEAPGQSTDTQYF.